Listed below are T cell receptor beta chains from one sample, sequenced in a study of STAT5B mutations in CD4+ large granular lymphocyte leukemia. The method was immunoSEQ multiplex PCR; TCRdb's version includes in-frame clones alone and lacks a portion of them. This sample has around 35,000 clones, with roughly 85% found just once. Sequencing was done on a sample of CD4+ T cells from blood buffy coats. Source of these receptors: a human donor in good health. CDR3s include the opening cysteine and the closing phenylalanine or tryptophan. Fields, in order: V gene, J gene, D gene, clone size, CDR3 DNA, CDR3 protein. A D gene is named only where the DNA matches it firmly. Size values are once, few and many counts, or a class for expanded clones, and some rows have none.

V gene: TRBV15; J gene: TRBJ2-7; D gene: -; clone size: -; CDR3 DNA: TGTGCCACCAGCAGAGGGGACACCTACGAGCAGTACTTC; CDR3 protein: CATSRGDTYEQYF
V gene: TRBV7-2; J gene: TRBJ2-1; D gene: TRBD2; clone size: -; CDR3 DNA: TGTGCCAGCAGCCCCACCTCTTATAGCGGGAGTAATGAGCAGTTCTTC; CDR3 protein: CASSPTSYSGSNEQFF
V gene: TRBV5-1; J gene: TRBJ1-2; D gene: -; clone size: few; CDR3 DNA: TGCGCCAGCAGCACGGACAGCACCCCGGACTACACCTTC; CDR3 protein: CASSTDSTPDYTF
V gene: TRBV10-1; J gene: TRBJ2-3; D gene: TRBD2; clone size: -; CDR3 DNA: TGCGCCAGATTGACTAGCGGGAGGCCCACAGATACGCAGTATTTT; CDR3 protein: CARLTSGRPTDTQYF
V gene: TRBV7-9; J gene: TRBJ2-1; D gene: -; clone size: -; CDR3 DNA: TGTGCCAGCAGCTCCGACGGCGTCGCGAGGAATGAGCAGTTCTTC; CDR3 protein: CASSSDGVARNEQFF
V gene: TRBV29-1; J gene: TRBJ1-1; D gene: -; clone size: -; CDR3 DNA: TGCAGCGTTGAAGGGCAAGGGACTGAAGCTTTCTTT; CDR3 protein: CSVEGQGTEAFF
V gene: TRBV19; J gene: TRBJ1-2; D gene: -; clone size: -; CDR3 DNA: TGTGCCAGTAGTTCCGGGACGCAAGGGATGGATGGCTACACCTTC; CDR3 protein: CASSSGTQGMDGYTF
V gene: TRBV6-1; J gene: TRBJ2-4; D gene: -; clone size: -; CDR3 DNA: TGTGCCAGCAGCGAATCACGTTCGAGCATTCAGTACTTC; CDR3 protein: CASSESRSSIQYF
V gene: TRBV28; J gene: TRBJ2-3; D gene: -; clone size: -; CDR3 DNA: TGTGCCAGCAGTTTAAAAAGCACAGATACGCAGTATTTT; CDR3 protein: CASSLKSTDTQYF
V gene: TRBV6-1; J gene: TRBJ2-6; D gene: TRBD1; clone size: -; CDR3 DNA: TGTGCCAGCAGCCTTGGGACAGCTGGGGCCAACGTCCTGACTTTC; CDR3 protein: CASSLGTAGANVLTF
V gene: TRBV28; J gene: TRBJ1-2; D gene: -; clone size: -; CDR3 DNA: TGTGCCAGCAAGGAAGGACAGAACTATGGCTACACCTTC; CDR3 protein: CASKEGQNYGYTF
V gene: TRBV18; J gene: TRBJ1-4; D gene: TRBD1; clone size: -; CDR3 DNA: TGTGCCAGCTCAGGGGGACAGGCGGACGAAAAACTGTTTTTT; CDR3 protein: CASSGGQADEKLFF
V gene: TRBV2; J gene: TRBJ1-3; D gene: -; clone size: -; CDR3 DNA: TGTGCCAGCAGTGTTGGGGTGGGAGGAAACACCATATATTTT; CDR3 protein: CASSVGVGGNTIYF
V gene: TRBV21-1; J gene: TRBJ2-7; D gene: -; clone size: -; CDR3 DNA: TGTGCCAGCAGCAGGTGGACAAAGAACTCCTACGAGCAGTACTTC; CDR3 protein: CASSRWTKNSYEQYF
V gene: TRBV28; J gene: TRBJ1-1; D gene: -; clone size: -; CDR3 DNA: TGTGCCAGCAGTTTATTCGCCCCGAACACTGAAGCTTTCTTT; CDR3 protein: CASSLFAPNTEAFF
V gene: TRBV2; J gene: TRBJ1-2; D gene: -; clone size: -; CDR3 DNA: TGTGCCAGCAGTTACCGTAACTATGGCTACACCTTC; CDR3 protein: CASSYRNYGYTF
V gene: TRBV29-1; J gene: TRBJ1-5; D gene: TRBD1; clone size: -; CDR3 DNA: TGCAGCGTTGTCGAGGGACAGGGCAATCAGCCCCAGCATTTT; CDR3 protein: CSVVEGQGNQPQHF
V gene: TRBV7-9; J gene: TRBJ2-7; D gene: TRBD2; clone size: -; CDR3 DNA: TGTGCCAGCAGCCCGCAACTAGCGGGAGGTTACGAGCAGTACTTC; CDR3 protein: CASSPQLAGGYEQYF
V gene: TRBV5-8; J gene: TRBJ1-1; D gene: -; clone size: -; CDR3 DNA: TGTGCCAGCAGCTTGATATTGGGGAACACTGAAGCTTTCTTT; CDR3 protein: CASSLILGNTEAFF
V gene: TRBV4-1; J gene: TRBJ2-5; D gene: -; clone size: -; CDR3 DNA: TGCGCCAGCAGCCTTGCGGTCCAAGAGACCCAGTACTTC; CDR3 protein: CASSLAVQETQYF
V gene: TRBV20-1; J gene: TRBJ2-3; D gene: -; clone size: -; CDR3 DNA: TGCAGTGCAGGGACTGCAGATACGCAGTATTTT; CDR3 protein: CSAGTADTQYF
V gene: TRBV9; J gene: TRBJ2-1; D gene: -; clone size: -; CDR3 DNA: TGTGCCAGCAGCCCCGCGGGGAGCTCCTACAATGAGCAGTTCTTC; CDR3 protein: CASSPAGSSYNEQFF
V gene: TRBV5-1; J gene: TRBJ1-1; D gene: TRBD1; clone size: -; CDR3 DNA: TGCGCCAGCAGGGCCGGACAGGGGTGGGAAAACACTGAAGCTTTCTTT; CDR3 protein: CASRAGQGWENTEAFF
V gene: TRBV6-1; J gene: TRBJ2-2; D gene: TRBD1; clone size: -; CDR3 DNA: TGTGCCAGCAGTGAAACAGGGGACACCGGGGAGCTGTTTTTT; CDR3 protein: CASSETGDTGELFF
V gene: TRBV29-1; J gene: TRBJ1-1; D gene: TRBD1; clone size: -; CDR3 DNA: TGCAGCGAGGAAGAACAGGGGGCGCGGGGCACTGAAGCTTTCTTT; CDR3 protein: CSEEEQGARGTEAFF
V gene: TRBV6-1; J gene: TRBJ2-4; D gene: TRBD2; clone size: -; CDR3 DNA: TGTGCCAGCAGTCAAGGGACTAGTGGAGGGCCGGGAAACATTCAGTACTTC; CDR3 protein: CASSQGTSGGPGNIQYF
V gene: TRBV7-9; J gene: TRBJ2-7; D gene: TRBD2; clone size: -; CDR3 DNA: TGTGCCAGCAGCTTAAGCAGGGGGCTAGCGGGAGATCCCTACGAGCAGTACTTC; CDR3 protein: CASSLSRGLAGDPYEQYF
V gene: TRBV5-4; J gene: TRBJ2-2; D gene: TRBD2; clone size: -; CDR3 DNA: TGTGCCAGCAGACAAACTAGCGGGAGTGGGACCGGGGAGCTGTTTTTT; CDR3 protein: CASRQTSGSGTGELFF
V gene: TRBV19; J gene: TRBJ2-3; D gene: -; clone size: -; CDR3 DNA: TGTGCCAGTAGTATCGGGGGGCACACAGATACGCAGTATTTT; CDR3 protein: CASSIGGHTDTQYF
V gene: TRBV7-6; J gene: TRBJ1-5; D gene: -; clone size: once; CDR3 DNA: TGTGCCAGCAGCTTAGCAGAAGGGTTGCAGCCCCAGCATTTT; CDR3 protein: CASSLAEGLQPQHF
V gene: TRBV21-1; J gene: TRBJ2-1; D gene: -; clone size: -; CDR3 DNA: TGTGCCAGGGACAGGGGGCGCGGCGGGGACTCCTACAATGAGCAGTTCTTC; CDR3 protein: CARDRGRGGDSYNEQFF
V gene: TRBV4-1; J gene: TRBJ1-5; D gene: -; clone size: few; CDR3 DNA: TGCGCCAGCAGCCAAGACCCAGGACAACAGCCCCAGCATTTT; CDR3 protein: CASSQDPGQQPQHF
V gene: TRBV7-2; J gene: TRBJ2-7; D gene: -; clone size: -; CDR3 DNA: TGTGCCAGCAGCCCCAACAGGGCCCAGGCCTACGAGCAGTACTTC; CDR3 protein: CASSPNRAQAYEQYF
V gene: TRBV25-1; J gene: TRBJ1-3; D gene: -; clone size: -; CDR3 DNA: TGTGCCAGCAGTGATGTGGGGAACTCTGGAAACACCATATATTTT; CDR3 protein: CASSDVGNSGNTIYF
V gene: TRBV5-1; J gene: TRBJ2-7; D gene: -; clone size: -; CDR3 DNA: TGCGCCAGCAGCTTGGCCGGGACAAACGCCTACGAGCAGTACTTC; CDR3 protein: CASSLAGTNAYEQYF
V gene: TRBV7-2; J gene: TRBJ2-1; D gene: TRBD2; clone size: -; CDR3 DNA: TGTGCCAGCAGCTTGGCCCCAATCGCGACTAGCGGCTCCTACAATGAGCAGTTCTTC; CDR3 protein: CASSLAPIATSGSYNEQFF
V gene: TRBV7-9; J gene: TRBJ2-2; D gene: -; clone size: -; CDR3 DNA: TGTGCCAGCAGCCGACGGGATGTTCTAGGGGAGCTGTTTTTT; CDR3 protein: CASSRRDVLGELFF
V gene: TRBV2; J gene: TRBJ2-1; D gene: -; clone size: -; CDR3 DNA: TGTGCCAGCAGTGCTTTCGTTTACAATGAGCAGTTCTTC; CDR3 protein: CASSAFVYNEQFF
V gene: TRBV7-2; J gene: TRBJ2-1; D gene: TRBD2; clone size: once; CDR3 DNA: TGTGCCAGCAGCTTCCCTCCTAGGACTAGCGGGACTGAGCAGTTCTTC; CDR3 protein: CASSFPPRTSGTEQFF
V gene: TRBV7-9; J gene: TRBJ2-1; D gene: TRBD2; clone size: -; CDR3 DNA: TGTGCCAGCAGCTTAGTTAGCGGGAGTAGAAATGAGCAGTTCTTC; CDR3 protein: CASSLVSGSRNEQFF
V gene: TRBV6-5; J gene: TRBJ1-2; D gene: -; clone size: -; CDR3 DNA: TGTGCCAGCAGAGAAGGGCTGAACTATGGCTACACCTTC; CDR3 protein: CASREGLNYGYTF
V gene: TRBV9; J gene: TRBJ2-1; D gene: TRBD1; clone size: once; CDR3 DNA: TGTGCCAGCAGTACTGGACAGGGGGCCCACAATGAGCAGTTCTTC; CDR3 protein: CASSTGQGAHNEQFF
V gene: TRBV6-1; J gene: TRBJ1-1; D gene: -; clone size: -; CDR3 DNA: TGTGCCAGCATAGAGTGGTATGAAGCTTTCTTT; CDR3 protein: CASIEWYEAFF
V gene: TRBV5-6; J gene: TRBJ2-7; D gene: -; clone size: -; CDR3 DNA: TGTGCCAGCAGCTTGTGGGGGACCTACGAGCAGTACTTC; CDR3 protein: CASSLWGTYEQYF
V gene: TRBV4-3; J gene: TRBJ2-3; D gene: TRBD2; clone size: -; CDR3 DNA: TGCGCCAGCAGCCAAGATCCGCGGACTAGCGGGATCGTAGATACGCAGTATTTT; CDR3 protein: CASSQDPRTSGIVDTQYF
V gene: TRBV6-1; J gene: TRBJ2-3; D gene: TRBD2; clone size: -; CDR3 DNA: TGTGCCAGCAGTGACGGCGGGAGCGCCTCCGATACGCAGTATTTT; CDR3 protein: CASSDGGSASDTQYF
V gene: TRBV5-1; J gene: TRBJ2-7; D gene: TRBD1; clone size: -; CDR3 DNA: TGCGCCAGCAGCACCACAGGGGACTACGAGCAGTACTTC; CDR3 protein: CASSTTGDYEQYF
V gene: TRBV11-2; J gene: TRBJ2-2; D gene: TRBD2; clone size: -; CDR3 DNA: TGTGCCAGCAGCAGAGCGGGAGGTGGCACCGGGGAGCTGTTTTTT; CDR3 protein: CASSRAGGGTGELFF
V gene: TRBV11-2; J gene: TRBJ2-3; D gene: -; clone size: -; CDR3 DNA: TGTGCCAGCAGCCCTGGGGGTACAGATACGCAGTATTTT; CDR3 protein: CASSPGGTDTQYF
V gene: TRBV7-9; J gene: TRBJ2-7; D gene: -; clone size: -; CDR3 DNA: TGTGCCAGCAGTAATCGGAGCAAGGTCGAGCAGTACTTC; CDR3 protein: CASSNRSKVEQYF
V gene: TRBV15; J gene: TRBJ2-1; D gene: -; clone size: -; CDR3 DNA: TGTGCCACCAGCAGAGATAAGAGTTTTATGGTCTTC; CDR3 protein: CATSRDKSFMVF
V gene: TRBV5-4; J gene: TRBJ2-5; D gene: -; clone size: -; CDR3 DNA: TGTGCCAGCAGCTTGGCAGGGAGGGAGACCCAGTACTTC; CDR3 protein: CASSLAGRETQYF
V gene: TRBV13; J gene: TRBJ2-1; D gene: TRBD1; clone size: -; CDR3 DNA: TGTGCCAGCAGCTTAGGTGGGACAGGAAGCTACAATGAGCAGTTCTTC; CDR3 protein: CASSLGGTGSYNEQFF
V gene: TRBV9; J gene: TRBJ1-3; D gene: -; clone size: few; CDR3 DNA: TGTGCCAGCAGCGTAGAAGGGGGAAACACCATATATTTT; CDR3 protein: CASSVEGGNTIYF
V gene: TRBV18; J gene: TRBJ1-1; D gene: -; clone size: -; CDR3 DNA: TGTGCCAGCTCACCACCGGGAAGGGGGAGGACTGAAGCTTTCTTT; CDR3 protein: CASSPPGRGRTEAFF
V gene: TRBV5-1; J gene: TRBJ2-5; D gene: TRBD1; clone size: -; CDR3 DNA: TGCGCCAGCAGCCCGGGACAGGGTGTCGAGGAGCAGTACTTC; CDR3 protein: CASSPGQGVEEQYF